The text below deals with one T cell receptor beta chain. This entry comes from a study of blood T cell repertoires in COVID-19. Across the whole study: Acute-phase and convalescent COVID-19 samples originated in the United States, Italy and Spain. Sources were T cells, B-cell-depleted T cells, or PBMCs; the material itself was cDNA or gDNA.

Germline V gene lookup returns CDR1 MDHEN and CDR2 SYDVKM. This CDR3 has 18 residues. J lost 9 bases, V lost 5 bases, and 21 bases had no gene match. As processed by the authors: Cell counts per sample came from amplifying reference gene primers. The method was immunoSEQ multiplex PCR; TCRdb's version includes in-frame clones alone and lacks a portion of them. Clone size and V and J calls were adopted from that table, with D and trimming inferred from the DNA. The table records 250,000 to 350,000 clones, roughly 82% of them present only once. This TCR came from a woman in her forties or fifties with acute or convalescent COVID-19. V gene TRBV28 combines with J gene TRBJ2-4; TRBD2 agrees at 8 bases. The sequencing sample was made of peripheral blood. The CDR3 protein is CASSTRAGADLVSSIQYF. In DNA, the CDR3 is TGTGCCAGCAGTACGCGAGCGGGAGCGGACTTGGTGTCGAGCATTCAGTACTTC.